The entry below describes one TCR beta chain. This record comes from a study of technical replicates of blood from several donors. Trimming left V 3 bases short and J 6 bases short, with 17 bases between. The germline gives CDR1 SGHRS, CDR2 YFSETQ. The CDR3 totals 15 residues. Using immunoSEQ multiplex PCR, the repertoire was profiled, and TCRdb retains in-frame clones only, with some absent. The table has more than 90,000 clones, about 95% seen once; the top ten hold approximately 0.25%. The source of this sequence is a human donor in good health. The sample taken for sequencing was T cells isolated from PBMCs. This chain joins TRBV5-1 and TRBJ2-3; D is unresolved. CDR3 bases: TGCGCCAGCAGCTCTCCAGGTTCGTCGGCCGATACGCAGTATTTT. This codes for CASSSPGSSADTQYF.